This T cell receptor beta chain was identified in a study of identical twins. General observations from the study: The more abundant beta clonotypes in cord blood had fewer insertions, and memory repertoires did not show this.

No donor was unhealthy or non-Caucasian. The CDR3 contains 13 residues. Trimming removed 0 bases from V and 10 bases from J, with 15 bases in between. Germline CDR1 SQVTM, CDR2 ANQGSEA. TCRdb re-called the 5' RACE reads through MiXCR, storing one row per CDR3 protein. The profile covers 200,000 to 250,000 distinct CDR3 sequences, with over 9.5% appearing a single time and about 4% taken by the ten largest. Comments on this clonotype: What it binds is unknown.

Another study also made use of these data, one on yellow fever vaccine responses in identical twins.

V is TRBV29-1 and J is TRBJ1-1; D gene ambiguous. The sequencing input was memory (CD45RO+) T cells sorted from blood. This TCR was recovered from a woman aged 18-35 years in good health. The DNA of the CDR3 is TGCAGCGTTGAAGATCTCGATCAAAAGGGAGCTTTCTTT. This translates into CSVEDLDQKGAFF.